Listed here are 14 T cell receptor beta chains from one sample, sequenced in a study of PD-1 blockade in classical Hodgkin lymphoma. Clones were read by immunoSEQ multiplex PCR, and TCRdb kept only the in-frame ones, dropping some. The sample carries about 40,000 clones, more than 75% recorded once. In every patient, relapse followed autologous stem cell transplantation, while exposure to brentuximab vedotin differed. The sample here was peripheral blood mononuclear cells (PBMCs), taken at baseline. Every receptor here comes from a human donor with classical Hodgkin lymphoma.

The CDR3 is CASSYSDSDTIYF. CDR3 nucleotide sequence: TGTGCCAGCAGTTACTCCGACAGTGACACCATATATTTT. The chain combines TRBV6-5 with TRBJ1-3, with TRBD1 as a possible D gene (5 bases). This CDR3 comprises 13 residues. Trimming pared 0 bases from V and 8 bases from J, leaving 8 bases between. CDR1 and CDR2 from the germline V gene are MNHEY and SVGAGI.

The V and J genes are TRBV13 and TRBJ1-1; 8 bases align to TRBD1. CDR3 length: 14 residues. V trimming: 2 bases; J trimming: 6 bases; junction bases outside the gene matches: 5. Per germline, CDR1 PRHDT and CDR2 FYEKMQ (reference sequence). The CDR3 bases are TGTGCCAGCAGCTTATCAGGGGGCGCGGCTGAAGCTTTCTTT. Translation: CASSLSGGAAEAFF.

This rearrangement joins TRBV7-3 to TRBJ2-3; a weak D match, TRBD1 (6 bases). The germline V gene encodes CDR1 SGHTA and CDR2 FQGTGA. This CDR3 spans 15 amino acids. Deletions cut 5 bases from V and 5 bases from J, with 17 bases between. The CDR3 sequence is CASSAQGSRIDTQYF. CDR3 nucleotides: TGTGCCAGCAGCGCACAGGGTTCAAGGATAGATACGCAGTATTTT.

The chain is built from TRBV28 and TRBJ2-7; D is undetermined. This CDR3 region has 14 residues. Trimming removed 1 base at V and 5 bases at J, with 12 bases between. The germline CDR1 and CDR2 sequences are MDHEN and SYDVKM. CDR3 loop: CASSLYLTGDEQYF. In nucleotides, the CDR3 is TGTGCCAGCAGTTTATACTTGACCGGCGACGAGCAGTACTTC.

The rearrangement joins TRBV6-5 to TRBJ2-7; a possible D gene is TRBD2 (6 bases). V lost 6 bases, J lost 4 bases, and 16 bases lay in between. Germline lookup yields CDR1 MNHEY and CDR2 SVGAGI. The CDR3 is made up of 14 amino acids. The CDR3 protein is CASSLLLGGYEQYF. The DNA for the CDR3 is TGTGCCAGCAGCCTCCTCCTGGGGGGATACGAGCAGTACTTC.

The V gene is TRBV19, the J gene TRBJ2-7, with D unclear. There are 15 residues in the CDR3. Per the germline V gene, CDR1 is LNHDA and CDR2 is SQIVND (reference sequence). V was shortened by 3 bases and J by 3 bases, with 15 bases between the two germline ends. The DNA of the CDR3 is TGTGCCAGTAGTATTCAAGGTGGCCCCTACTACGAGCAGTACTTC. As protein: CASSIQGGPYYEQYF.

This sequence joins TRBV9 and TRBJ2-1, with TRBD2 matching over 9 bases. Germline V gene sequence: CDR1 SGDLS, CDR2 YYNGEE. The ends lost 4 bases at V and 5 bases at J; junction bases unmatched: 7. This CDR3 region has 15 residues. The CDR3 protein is CASSTSGGLNNEQFF. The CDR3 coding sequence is TGTGCCAGCAGCACCAGCGGGGGGCTAAACAATGAGCAGTTCTTC.

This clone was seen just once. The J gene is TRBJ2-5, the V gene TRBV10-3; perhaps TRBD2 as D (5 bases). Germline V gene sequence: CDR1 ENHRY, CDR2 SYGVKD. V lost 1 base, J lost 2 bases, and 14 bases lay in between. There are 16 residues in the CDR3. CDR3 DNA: TGTGCCATCAGTGAGTGGAGCGGCTTCACACAAGAGACCCAGTACTTC. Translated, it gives CAISEWSGFTQETQYF.

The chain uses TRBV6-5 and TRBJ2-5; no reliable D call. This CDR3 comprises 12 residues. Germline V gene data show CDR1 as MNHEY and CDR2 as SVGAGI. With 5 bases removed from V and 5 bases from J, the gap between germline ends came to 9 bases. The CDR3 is CASSADGETQYF. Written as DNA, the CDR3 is TGTGCCAGCAGTGCGGACGGGGAGACCCAGTACTTC.

The CDR3 DNA follows: TGTGCCAGTAGTCTGGACAGACTTCAGACCCCACTTTCTAATCAGCCCCAGCATTTT. Encoded protein: CASSLDRLQTPLSNQPQHF. The gene calls are TRBV19 and TRBJ1-5, with TRBD1 as a possible D gene (6 bases). Germline V gene lookup returns CDR1 LNHDA and CDR2 SQIVND (reference sequence). V was shortened by 5 bases and J by 4 bases, with 27 bases between the two germline ends. This CDR3 comprises 19 residues.

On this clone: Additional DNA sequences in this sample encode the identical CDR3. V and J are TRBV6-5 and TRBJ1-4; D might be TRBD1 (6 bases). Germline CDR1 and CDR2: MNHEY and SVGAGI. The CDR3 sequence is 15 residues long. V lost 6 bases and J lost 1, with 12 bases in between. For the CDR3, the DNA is TGTGCCAGCAGCTACCAAGGGGGAACTAATGAAAAACTGTTTTTT. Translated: CASSYQGGTNEKLFF.

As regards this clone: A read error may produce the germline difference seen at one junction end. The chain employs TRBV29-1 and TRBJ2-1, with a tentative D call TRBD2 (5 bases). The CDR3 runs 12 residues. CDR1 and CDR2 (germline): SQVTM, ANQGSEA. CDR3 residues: CSVAASYDEQFF. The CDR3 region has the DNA TGCAGCGTTGCGGCTAGCTACGATGAGCAGTTCTTC.

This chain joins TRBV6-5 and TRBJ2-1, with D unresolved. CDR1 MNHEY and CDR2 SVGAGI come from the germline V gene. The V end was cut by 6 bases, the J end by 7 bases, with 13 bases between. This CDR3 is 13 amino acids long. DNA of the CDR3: TGTGCCAGCAGACACAGTGGAAAGAATGAGCAGTTCTTC. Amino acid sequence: CASRHSGKNEQFF.

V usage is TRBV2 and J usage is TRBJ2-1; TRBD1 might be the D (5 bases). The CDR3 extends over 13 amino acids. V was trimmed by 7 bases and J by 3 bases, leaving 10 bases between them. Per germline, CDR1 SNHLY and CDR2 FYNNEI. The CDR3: CASMEGVYNEQFF. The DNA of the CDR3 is TGTGCCAGCATGGAAGGGGTCTACAATGAGCAGTTCTTC.